The subject of this entry is one TCR beta chain. Antigen specificity is unknown. Mismatch with germline at one junction end may stem from a read error. The CDR3 is 16 amino acids. CDR1 is SQVTM and CDR2 is ANQGSEA in the germline V gene. Isolated PBMCs totaled at least 6.5 million in each sample. This sample is part of a study of blood T cells in healthy people across ages. Findings and limits, study-wide: Donor CMV status was unknown, possibly confounding expanded clonotype changes. Naive T cell percentage strongly correlated with TCR beta diversity.

Combining a sample-barcoded 5' primer with a J-beta primer mix, a second PCR ran for about 7 to 12 cycles. CDR3-containing paired-end reads numbered at least 2.5 million in each sample. In TCRdb, the 5' RACE reads were re-called with MiXCR into one record per CDR3 protein. The sample has fewer than 900,000 distinct CDR3 sequences, roughly 43% seen once. The TCR originated in a woman aged 60-75 years in good health. Sequenced material: blood. V is TRBV29-1 and J is TRBJ2-1, with a weak D call TRBD2 (6 bases). The CDR3 bases are TGCGGCGTCGAGAACCCGGGACTTTCAATTTACAATGAGCAGTTCTTC. This sequence encodes CGVENPGLSIYNEQFF.